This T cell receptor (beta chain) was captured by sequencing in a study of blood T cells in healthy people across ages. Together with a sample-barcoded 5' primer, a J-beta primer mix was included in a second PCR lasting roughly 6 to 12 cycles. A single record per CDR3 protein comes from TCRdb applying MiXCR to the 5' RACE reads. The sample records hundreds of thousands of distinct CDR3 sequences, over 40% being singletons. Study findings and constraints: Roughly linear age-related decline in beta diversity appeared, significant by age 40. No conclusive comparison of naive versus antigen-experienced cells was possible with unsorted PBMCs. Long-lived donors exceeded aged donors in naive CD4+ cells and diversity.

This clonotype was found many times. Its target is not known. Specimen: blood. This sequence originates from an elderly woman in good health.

Written as DNA, the CDR3 is TGTGCCAGCAGCGTAGAATTAATGGAAGAGACCCAGTACTTC. It translates to CASSVELMEETQYF. The chain links TRBV9 to TRBJ2-5; D remains ambiguous. This CDR3 has 14 amino acids. Germline CDR1 reads SGDLS; CDR2 reads YYNGEE. Trimming stripped 0 bases from V and 3 bases from J, with 9 bases between.